This note documents a single TCR beta chain sequence. Its antigen is unidentified. V dropped 2 bases and J dropped 7 bases, with 12 bases sitting between them. The CDR3 is 14 residues long. Germline CDR1 and CDR2: MNHNY and SVGAGI (reference sequence). This entry belongs to a study of blood T cells in healthy people across ages. Study-wide points: Unsorted PBMCs ruled out conclusive naive versus antigen-experienced comparison.

Next came a second PCR, run for about 6 to 12 cycles, which used a sample-barcoded 5' primer along with a J-beta primer mix. TCRdb analysed the 5' RACE reads with MiXCR anew, one entry per CDR3 protein. The data show 500,000 to 600,000 distinct CDR3 sequences, 27% seen once. The clonotype originates from a woman in her 70s in good health. J is TRBJ2-1 and V is TRBV6-6; D is perhaps TRBD1 (5 bases). Sample: blood. CDR3 DNA sequence: TGTGCCAGCAGTTACGGGGCTAGTCGAAATGAGCAGTTCTTC. Translating it yields CASSYGASRNEQFF.